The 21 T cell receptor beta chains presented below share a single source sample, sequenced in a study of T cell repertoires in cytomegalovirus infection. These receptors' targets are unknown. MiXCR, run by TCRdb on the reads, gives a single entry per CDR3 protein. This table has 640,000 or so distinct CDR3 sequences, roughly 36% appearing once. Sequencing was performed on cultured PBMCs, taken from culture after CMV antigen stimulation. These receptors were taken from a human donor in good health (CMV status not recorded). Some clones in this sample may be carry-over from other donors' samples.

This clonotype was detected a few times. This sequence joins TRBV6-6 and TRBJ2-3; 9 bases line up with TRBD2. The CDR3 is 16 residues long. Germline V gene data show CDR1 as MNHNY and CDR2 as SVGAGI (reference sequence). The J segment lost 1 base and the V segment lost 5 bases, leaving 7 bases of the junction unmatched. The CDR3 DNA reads TGTGCCAGCAGTCGCACTTGGACTAGCGGCACAGATACGCAGTATTTT. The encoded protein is CASSRTWTSGTDTQYF.

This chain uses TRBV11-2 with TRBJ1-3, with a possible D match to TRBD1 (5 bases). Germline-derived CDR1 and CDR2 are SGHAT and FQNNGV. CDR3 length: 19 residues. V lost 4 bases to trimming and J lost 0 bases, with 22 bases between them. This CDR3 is CASSSKGPRQLPSGNTIYF. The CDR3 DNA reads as TGTGCCAGCAGCTCGAAGGGCCCCAGACAGCTGCCCTCTGGAAACACCATATATTTT.

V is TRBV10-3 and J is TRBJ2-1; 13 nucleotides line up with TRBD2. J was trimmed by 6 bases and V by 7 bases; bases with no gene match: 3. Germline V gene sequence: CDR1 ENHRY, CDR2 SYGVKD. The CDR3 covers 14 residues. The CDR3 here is CAITRTSGSNEQFF. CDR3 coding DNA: TGTGCCATCACCCGGACTAGCGGGAGCAATGAGCAGTTCTTC.

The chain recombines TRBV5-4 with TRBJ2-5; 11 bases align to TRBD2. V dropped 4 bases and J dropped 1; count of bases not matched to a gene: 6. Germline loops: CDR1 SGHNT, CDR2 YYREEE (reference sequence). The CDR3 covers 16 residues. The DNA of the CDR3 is TGTGCCAGCAGCCCTACTAGCGGGGGATTCCAAGAGACCCAGTACTTC. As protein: CASSPTSGGFQETQYF.

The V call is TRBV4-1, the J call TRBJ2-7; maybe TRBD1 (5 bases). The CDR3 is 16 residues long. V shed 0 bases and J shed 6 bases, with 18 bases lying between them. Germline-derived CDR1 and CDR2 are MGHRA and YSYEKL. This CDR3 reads CASSQDHDRGSGEQYF. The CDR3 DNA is TGCGCCAGCAGCCAAGATCATGATAGGGGTTCGGGCGAGCAGTACTTC.

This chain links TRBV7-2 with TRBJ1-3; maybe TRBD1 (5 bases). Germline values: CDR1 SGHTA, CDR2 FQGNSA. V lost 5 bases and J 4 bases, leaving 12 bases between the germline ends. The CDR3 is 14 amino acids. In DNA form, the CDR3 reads TGTGCCAGCAGCCGCGGGACTGTCGGAAACACCATATATTTT. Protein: CASSRGTVGNTIYF.

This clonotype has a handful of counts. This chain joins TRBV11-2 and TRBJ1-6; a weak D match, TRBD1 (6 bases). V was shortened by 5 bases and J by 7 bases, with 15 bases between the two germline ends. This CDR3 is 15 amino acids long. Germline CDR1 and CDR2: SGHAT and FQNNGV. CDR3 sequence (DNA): TGTGCCAGCAGCCTGCGGACAGCCCTGAATTCACCCCTCCACTTT. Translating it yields CASSLRTALNSPLHF.

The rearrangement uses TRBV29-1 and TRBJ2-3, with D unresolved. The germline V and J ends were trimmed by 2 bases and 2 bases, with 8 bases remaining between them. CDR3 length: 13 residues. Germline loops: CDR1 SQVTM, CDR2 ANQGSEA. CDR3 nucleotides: TGCAGCGTTGAACGTGTTCTCACAGATACGCAGTATTTT. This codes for CSVERVLTDTQYF.

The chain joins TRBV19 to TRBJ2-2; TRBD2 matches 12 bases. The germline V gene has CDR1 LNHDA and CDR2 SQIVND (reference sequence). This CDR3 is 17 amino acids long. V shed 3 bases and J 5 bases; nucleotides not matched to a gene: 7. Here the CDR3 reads CASSILTSGSGTGELFF. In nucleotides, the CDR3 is TGTGCCAGTAGTATCCTGACTAGCGGGAGTGGAACCGGGGAGCTGTTTTTT.

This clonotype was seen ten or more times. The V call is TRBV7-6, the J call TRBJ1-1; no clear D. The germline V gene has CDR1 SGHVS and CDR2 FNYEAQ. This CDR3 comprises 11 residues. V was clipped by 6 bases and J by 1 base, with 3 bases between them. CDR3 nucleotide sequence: TGTGCCAGCAGTTGGAACACTGAAGCTTTCTTT. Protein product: CASSWNTEAFF.

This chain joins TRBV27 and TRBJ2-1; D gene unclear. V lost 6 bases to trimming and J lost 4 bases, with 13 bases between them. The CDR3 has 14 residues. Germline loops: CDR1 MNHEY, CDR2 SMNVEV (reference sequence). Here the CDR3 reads CASSSTSAYNEQFF. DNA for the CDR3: TGTGCCAGCAGCTCAACATCGGCTTACAATGAGCAGTTCTTC.

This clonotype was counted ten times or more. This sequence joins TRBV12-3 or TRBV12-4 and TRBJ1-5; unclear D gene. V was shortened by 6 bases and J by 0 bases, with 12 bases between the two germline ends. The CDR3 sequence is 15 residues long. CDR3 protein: CASSPLIDSNQPQHF. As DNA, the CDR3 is TGTGCCAGCAGCCCCCTTATTGATAGCAATCAGCCCCAGCATTTT.

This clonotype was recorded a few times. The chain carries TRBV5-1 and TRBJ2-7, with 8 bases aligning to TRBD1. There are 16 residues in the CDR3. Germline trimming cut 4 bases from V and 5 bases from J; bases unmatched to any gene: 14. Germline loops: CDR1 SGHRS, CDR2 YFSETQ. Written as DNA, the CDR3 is TGCGCCAGCAGCCGGGATACAGGGGGACATTCCGACGAGCAGTACTTC. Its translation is CASSRDTGGHSDEQYF.

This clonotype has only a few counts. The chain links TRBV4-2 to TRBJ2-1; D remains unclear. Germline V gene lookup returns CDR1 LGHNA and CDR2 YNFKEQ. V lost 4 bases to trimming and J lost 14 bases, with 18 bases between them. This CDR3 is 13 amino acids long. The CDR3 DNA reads TGTGCCAGCAGCCTAACCAGCGTGGTCGAAAAGTTCTTC. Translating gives CASSLTSVVEKFF.

Here the CDR3 reads CATSDLAGTGELFF. The CDR3 DNA follows: TGTGCCACCAGTGATTTGGCCGGGACCGGGGAGCTGTTTTTT. The V gene is TRBV24-1, the J gene TRBJ2-2; D is unclear. Germline lookup yields CDR1 KGHDR and CDR2 SFDVKD. CDR3 length equals 14 residues. V was cut by 0 bases and J by 5 bases, with 6 bases left in between.

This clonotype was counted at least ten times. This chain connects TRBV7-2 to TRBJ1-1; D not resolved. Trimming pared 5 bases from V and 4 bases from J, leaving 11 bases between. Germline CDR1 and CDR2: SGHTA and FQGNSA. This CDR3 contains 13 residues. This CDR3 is CASSPLSATEAFF. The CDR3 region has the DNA TGTGCCAGCAGCCCCCTGTCGGCCACTGAAGCTTTCTTT. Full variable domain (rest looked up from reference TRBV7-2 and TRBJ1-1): GAGVSQSPSNKVTEKGKDVELRCDPISGHTALYWYRQSLGQGLEFLIYFQGNSAPDKSGLPSDRFSAERTGGSVSTLTIQRTQQEDSAVYLCASSPLSATEAFFGQGTRLTVV.

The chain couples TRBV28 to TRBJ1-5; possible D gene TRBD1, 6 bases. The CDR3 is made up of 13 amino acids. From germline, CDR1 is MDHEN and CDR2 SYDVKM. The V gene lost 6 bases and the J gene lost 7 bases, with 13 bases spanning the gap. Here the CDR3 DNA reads TGTGCCAGCAGGGCGGGGGGGGCCCAGCCCCAGCATTTT. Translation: CASRAGGAQPQHF.

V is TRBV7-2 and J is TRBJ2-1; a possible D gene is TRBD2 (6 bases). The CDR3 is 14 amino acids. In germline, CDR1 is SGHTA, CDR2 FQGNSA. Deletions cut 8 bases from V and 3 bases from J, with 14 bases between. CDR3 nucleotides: TGTGCCAGCGGCCGGGAGCGGAACTACAATGAGCAGTTCTTC. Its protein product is CASGRERNYNEQFF.

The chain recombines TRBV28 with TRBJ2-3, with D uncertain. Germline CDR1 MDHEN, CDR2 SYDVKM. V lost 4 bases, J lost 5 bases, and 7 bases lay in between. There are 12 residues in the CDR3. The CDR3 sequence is CASSSYLDTQYF. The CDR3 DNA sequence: TGTGCCAGCAGTTCCTACCTAGATACGCAGTATTTT.

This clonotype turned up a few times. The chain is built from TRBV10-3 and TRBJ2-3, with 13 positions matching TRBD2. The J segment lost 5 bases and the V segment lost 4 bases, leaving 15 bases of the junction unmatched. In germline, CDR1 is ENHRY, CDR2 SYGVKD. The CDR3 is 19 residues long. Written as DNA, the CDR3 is TGTGCCATCAGTGCGCCGACTAGCGGGAGGCGAATAACCATAGATACGCAGTATTTT. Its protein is CAISAPTSGRRITIDTQYF.

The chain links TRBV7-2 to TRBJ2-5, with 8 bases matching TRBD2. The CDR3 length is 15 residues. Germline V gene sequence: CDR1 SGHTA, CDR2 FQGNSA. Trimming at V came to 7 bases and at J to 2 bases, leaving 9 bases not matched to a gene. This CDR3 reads CASTGGGDVQETQYF. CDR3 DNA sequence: TGTGCCAGCACCGGGGGGGGGGACGTTCAAGAGACCCAGTACTTC.